This T cell receptor beta chain originates from a study of blood T cell repertoires in COVID-19. Overall study: PBMCs, B-cell-depleted T cells, or T cells provided the cDNA or gDNA that made up the material.

Assignment of participants to cohorts was predicated upon participant-reported clinical history. Symptom resolution, clearance, or two negative PCRs marked donors in Cohort 3 as recovered. As handled by the study authors: Reference gene primer amplification in the assay estimated nucleated cell counts. Clones were read by immunoSEQ multiplex PCR, and TCRdb kept only the in-frame ones, dropping some. Clonal size and the V and J genes are those of that table, whereas D and trimming came from the DNA. The sample lists over 250,000 clones, 75% to 95% occurring once. The germline gives CDR1 MNHEY, CDR2 SVGAGI. This CDR3 has 16 amino acids. V trimming: 2 bases; J trimming: 6 bases; junction bases outside the gene matches: 4.

The sequence was obtained from a woman aged 25 to 39 who had recovered from COVID-19. The V gene is TRBV6-5, the J gene TRBJ2-1; TRBD2 aligns across 13 bases. Sequencing input: PBMCs or T cells enriched from blood (not recorded which). The CDR3 is CASSYPGLAGVNEQFF. The CDR3, as DNA: TGTGCCAGCAGTTACCCCGGACTAGCGGGAGTCAATGAGCAGTTCTTC.